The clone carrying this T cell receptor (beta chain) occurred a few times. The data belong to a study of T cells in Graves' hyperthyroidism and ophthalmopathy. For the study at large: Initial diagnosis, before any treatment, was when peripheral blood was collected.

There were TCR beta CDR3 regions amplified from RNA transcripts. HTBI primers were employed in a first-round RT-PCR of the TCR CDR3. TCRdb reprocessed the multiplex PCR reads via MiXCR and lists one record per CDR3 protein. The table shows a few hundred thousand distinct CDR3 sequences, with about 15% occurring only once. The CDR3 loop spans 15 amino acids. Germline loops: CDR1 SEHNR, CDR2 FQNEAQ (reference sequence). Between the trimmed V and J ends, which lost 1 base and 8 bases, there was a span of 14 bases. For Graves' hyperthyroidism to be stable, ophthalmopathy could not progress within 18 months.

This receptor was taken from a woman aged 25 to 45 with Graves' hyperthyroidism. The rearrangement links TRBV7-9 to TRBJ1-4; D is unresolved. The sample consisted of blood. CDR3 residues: CASSLGDGPTEKLFF. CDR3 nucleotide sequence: TGTGCCAGCAGCTTAGGAGACGGGCCCACCGAAAAACTGTTTTTT.